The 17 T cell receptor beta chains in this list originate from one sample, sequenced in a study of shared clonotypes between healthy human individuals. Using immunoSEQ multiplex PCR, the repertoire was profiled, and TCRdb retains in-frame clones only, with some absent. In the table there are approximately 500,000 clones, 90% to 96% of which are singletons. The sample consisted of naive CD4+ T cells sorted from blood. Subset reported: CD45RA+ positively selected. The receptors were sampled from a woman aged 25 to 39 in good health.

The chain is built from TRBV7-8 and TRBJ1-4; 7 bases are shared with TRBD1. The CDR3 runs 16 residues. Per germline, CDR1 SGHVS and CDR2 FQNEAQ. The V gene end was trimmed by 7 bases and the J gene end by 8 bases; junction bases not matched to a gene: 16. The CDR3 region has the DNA TGTGCCAGCACCGGAAGACAGGGTTGGGCCTCGGAAAAACTGTTTTTT. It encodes CASTGRQGWASEKLFF.

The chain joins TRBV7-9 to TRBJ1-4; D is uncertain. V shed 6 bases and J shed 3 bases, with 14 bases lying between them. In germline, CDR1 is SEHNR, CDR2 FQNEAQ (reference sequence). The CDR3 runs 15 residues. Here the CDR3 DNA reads TGTGCCAGCAGTCGGCCCCCGAGGGCTAATGAAAAACTGTTTTTT. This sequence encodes CASSRPPRANEKLFF.

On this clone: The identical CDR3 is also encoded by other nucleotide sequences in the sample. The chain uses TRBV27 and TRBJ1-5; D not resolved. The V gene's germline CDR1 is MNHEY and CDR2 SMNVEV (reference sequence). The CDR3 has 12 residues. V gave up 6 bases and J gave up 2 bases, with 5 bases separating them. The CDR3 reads CASRGGNQPQHF. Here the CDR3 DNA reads TGTGCCAGCAGGGGTGGCAATCAGCCCCAGCATTTT.

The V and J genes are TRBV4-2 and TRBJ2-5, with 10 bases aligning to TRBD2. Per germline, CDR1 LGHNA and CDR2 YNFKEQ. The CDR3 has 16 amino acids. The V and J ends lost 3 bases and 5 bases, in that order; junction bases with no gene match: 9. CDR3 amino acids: CASSQPAAGGRETQYF. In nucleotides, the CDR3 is TGTGCCAGCAGCCAGCCGGCAGCGGGAGGGAGGGAGACCCAGTACTTC.

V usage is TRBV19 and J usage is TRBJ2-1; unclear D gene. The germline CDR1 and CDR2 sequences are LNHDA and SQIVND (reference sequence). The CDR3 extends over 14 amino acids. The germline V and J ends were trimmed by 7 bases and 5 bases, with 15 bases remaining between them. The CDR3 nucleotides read TGTGCCAGTATTACTGGGTTTTCCCACAATGAGCAGTTCTTC. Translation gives CASITGFSHNEQFF.

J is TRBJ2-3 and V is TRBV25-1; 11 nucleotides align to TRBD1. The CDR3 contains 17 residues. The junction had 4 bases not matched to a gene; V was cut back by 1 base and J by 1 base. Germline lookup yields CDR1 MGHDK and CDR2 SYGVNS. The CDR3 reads CASSESGQGGGTDTQYF. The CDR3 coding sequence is TGTGCCAGCAGTGAATCGGGACAGGGGGGTGGCACAGATACGCAGTATTTT.

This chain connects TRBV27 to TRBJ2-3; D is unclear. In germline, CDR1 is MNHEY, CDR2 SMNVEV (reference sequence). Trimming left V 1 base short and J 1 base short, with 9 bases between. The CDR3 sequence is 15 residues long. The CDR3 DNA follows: TGTGCCAGCAGTTTATATTCTGGCCGCACAGATACGCAGTATTTT. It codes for CASSLYSGRTDTQYF.

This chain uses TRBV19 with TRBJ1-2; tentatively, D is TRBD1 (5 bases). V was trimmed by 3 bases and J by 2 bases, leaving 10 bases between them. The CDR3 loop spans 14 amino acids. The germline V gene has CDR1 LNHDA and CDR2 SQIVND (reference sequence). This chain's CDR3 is CASSMTAGNYGYTF. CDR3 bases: TGTGCCAGTAGTATGACAGCAGGAAACTATGGCTACACCTTC.

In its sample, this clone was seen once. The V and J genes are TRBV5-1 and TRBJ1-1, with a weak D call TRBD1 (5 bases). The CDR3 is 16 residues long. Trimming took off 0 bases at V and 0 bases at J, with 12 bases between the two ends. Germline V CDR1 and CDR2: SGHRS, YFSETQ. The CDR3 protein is CASSLGGGIMNTEAFF. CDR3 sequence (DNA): TGCGCCAGCAGCTTGGGCGGGGGGATTATGAACACTGAAGCTTTCTTT.

Here the CDR3 DNA reads TGCGCCAGCAGCCAAGGGCCGGGTACGCTCTACGAGCAGTACTTC. It codes for CASSQGPGTLYEQYF. This sequence joins TRBV4-1 and TRBJ2-7; D is unclear. This CDR3 has 15 residues. V lost 1 base, J lost 3 bases, and 13 bases lay in between. CDR1 MGHRA and CDR2 YSYEKL come from the germline V gene.

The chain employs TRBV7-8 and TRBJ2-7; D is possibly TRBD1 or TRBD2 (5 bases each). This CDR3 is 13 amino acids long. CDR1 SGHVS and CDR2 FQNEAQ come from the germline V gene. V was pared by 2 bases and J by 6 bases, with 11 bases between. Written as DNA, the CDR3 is TGTGCCAGCAGCTTATTGGGGGTAGGCGAGCAGTACTTC. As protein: CASSLLGVGEQYF. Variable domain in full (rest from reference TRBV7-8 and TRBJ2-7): GAGVSQSPRYKVAKRGQDVALRCDPISGHVSLFWYQQALGQGPEFLTYFQNEAQLDKSGLPSDRFFAERPEGSVSTLKIQRTQQEDSAVYLCASSLLGVGEQYFGPGTRLTVT.

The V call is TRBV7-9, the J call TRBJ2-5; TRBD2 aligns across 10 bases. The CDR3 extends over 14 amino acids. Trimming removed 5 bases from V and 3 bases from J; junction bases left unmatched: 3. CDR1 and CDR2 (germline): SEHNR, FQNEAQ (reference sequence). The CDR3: CASSAGLAKETQYF. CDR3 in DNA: TGTGCCAGCAGCGCGGGACTAGCGAAAGAGACCCAGTACTTC.

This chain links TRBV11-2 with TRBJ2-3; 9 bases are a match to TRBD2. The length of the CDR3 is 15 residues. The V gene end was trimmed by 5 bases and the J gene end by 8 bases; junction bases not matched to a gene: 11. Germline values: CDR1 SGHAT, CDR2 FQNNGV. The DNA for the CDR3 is TGTGCCAGCAGCCCCCTTATTAGCGGGAGTGTTACGCAGTATTTT. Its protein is CASSPLISGSVTQYF. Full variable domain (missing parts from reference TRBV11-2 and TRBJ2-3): EAGVAQSPRYKIIEKRQSVAFWCNPISGHATLYWYQQILGQGPKLLIQFQNNGVVDDSQLPKDRFSAERLKGVDSTLKIQPAKLEDSAVYLCASSPLISGSVTQYFGPGTRLTVL.

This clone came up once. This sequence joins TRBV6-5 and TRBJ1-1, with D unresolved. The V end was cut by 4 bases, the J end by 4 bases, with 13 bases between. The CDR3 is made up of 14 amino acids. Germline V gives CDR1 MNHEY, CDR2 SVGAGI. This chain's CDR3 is CASSSPVGVTEAFF. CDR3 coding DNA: TGTGCCAGCAGTTCCCCAGTCGGTGTCACTGAAGCTTTCTTT.

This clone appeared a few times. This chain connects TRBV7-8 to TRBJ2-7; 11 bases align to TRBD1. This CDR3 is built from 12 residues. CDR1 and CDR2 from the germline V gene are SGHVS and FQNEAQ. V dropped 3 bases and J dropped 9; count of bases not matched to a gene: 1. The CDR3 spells CASSLDRGPQYF. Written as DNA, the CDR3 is TGTGCCAGCAGCTTGGACAGGGGGCCGCAGTACTTC.

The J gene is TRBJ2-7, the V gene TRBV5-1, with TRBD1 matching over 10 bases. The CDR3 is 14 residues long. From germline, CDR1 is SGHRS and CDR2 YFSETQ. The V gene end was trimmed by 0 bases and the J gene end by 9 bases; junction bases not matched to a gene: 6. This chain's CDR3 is CASSLEDRGRGQYF. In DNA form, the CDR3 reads TGCGCCAGCAGCTTGGAAGACAGGGGGCGAGGGCAGTACTTC.

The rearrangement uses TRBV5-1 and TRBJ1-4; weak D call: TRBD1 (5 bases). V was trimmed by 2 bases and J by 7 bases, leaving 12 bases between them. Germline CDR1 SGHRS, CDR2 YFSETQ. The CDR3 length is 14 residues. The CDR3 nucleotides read TGCGCCAGCAGCTTACGGGGGGTCGGTGAAAAACTGTTTTTT. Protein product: CASSLRGVGEKLFF.